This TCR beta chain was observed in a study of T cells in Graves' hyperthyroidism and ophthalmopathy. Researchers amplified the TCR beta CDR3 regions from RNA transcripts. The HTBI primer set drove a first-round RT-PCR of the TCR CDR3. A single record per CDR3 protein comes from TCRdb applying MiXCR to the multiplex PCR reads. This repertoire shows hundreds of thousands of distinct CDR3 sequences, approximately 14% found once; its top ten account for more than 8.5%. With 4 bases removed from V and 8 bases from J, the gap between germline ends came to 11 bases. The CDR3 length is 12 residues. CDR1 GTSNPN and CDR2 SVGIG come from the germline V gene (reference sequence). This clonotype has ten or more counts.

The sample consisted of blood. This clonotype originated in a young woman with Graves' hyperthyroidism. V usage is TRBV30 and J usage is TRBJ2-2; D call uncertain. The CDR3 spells CAWTILGGELFF. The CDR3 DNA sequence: TGTGCCTGGACCATACTTGGGGGGGAGCTGTTTTTT.